This is a list of T cell receptor beta chains from one sample in a study of cytomegalovirus exposure and HLA in healthy donors. Sequencing used immunoSEQ multiplex PCR; TCRdb keeps in-frame clones, though not all of them. The sample includes about 160,000 clones, 87% of them seen just once. The sample was PBMCs. The receptors stem from a woman in her twenties or thirties in good health and CMV-seronegative. The CDR3 runs from the conserved cysteine through the conserved F or W. Fields, in order: V gene, J gene, CDR3 protein.

v_call: TRBV30; j_call: TRBJ1-1; cdr3_aa: CAWSTGLQAFF
v_call: TRBV28; j_call: TRBJ1-4; cdr3_aa: CASSFPGGEGEKLFF
v_call: TRBV6-1; j_call: TRBJ2-7; cdr3_aa: CASSEANRAYEQYF
v_call: TRBV11-2; j_call: TRBJ2-7; cdr3_aa: CASSPGGAGAYEQYF
v_call: TRBV30; j_call: TRBJ2-5; cdr3_aa: CAWSHGDRGGRETQYF
v_call: TRBV25-1; j_call: TRBJ1-2; cdr3_aa: CASSEFAGFNYGYTF
v_call: TRBV7-7; j_call: TRBJ1-5; cdr3_aa: CASSSPRNSNQPQHF
v_call: TRBV4-1; j_call: TRBJ2-3; cdr3_aa: CASSHPGQGFRGTDTQYF
v_call: TRBV29-1; j_call: TRBJ2-5; cdr3_aa: CSDSYQETQYF
v_call: TRBV5-4; j_call: TRBJ2-1; cdr3_aa: CASSSRGEAGYNEQFF
v_call: TRBV2; j_call: TRBJ1-2; cdr3_aa: CASSVGQDYGYTF
v_call: TRBV5-4; j_call: TRBJ2-5; cdr3_aa: CASSVPTSGNQETQYF
v_call: TRBV11-2; j_call: TRBJ2-3; cdr3_aa: CASSLDLAGANTDTQYF
v_call: TRBV4-3; j_call: TRBJ1-1; cdr3_aa: CASSQVPGGNTEAFF
v_call: TRBV5-1; j_call: TRBJ2-6; cdr3_aa: CASSPTSSGANVLTF
v_call: TRBV7-8; j_call: TRBJ1-2; cdr3_aa: CASNAQSDRGLDGYTF
v_call: TRBV30; j_call: TRBJ2-5; cdr3_aa: CAWSDGETQYF
v_call: TRBV18; j_call: TRBJ1-4; cdr3_aa: CASSPRTGTNEKLFF
v_call: TRBV5-1; j_call: TRBJ2-1; cdr3_aa: CASSPVAGAQGEQFF
v_call: TRBV6-6; j_call: TRBJ2-1; cdr3_aa: CASSYSRGGAYNEQFF
v_call: TRBV7-8; j_call: TRBJ1-1; cdr3_aa: CASSSPGTGLNTEAFF
v_call: TRBV10-2; j_call: TRBJ1-1; cdr3_aa: CASIGGWTEAFF
v_call: TRBV4-3; j_call: TRBJ1-1; cdr3_aa: CASSQGTPMNTEAFF
v_call: TRBV11-1; j_call: TRBJ2-7; cdr3_aa: CASSPQTSGSYEQYF
v_call: TRBV28; j_call: TRBJ2-1; cdr3_aa: CASSVMEPSSYNEQFF
v_call: TRBV5-1; j_call: TRBJ2-1; cdr3_aa: CASSLFPSDEQFF
v_call: TRBV7-6; j_call: TRBJ1-1; cdr3_aa: CASSPRTGGFTEAFF
v_call: TRBV19; j_call: TRBJ1-1; cdr3_aa: CASRKPTGGGSEAFF
v_call: TRBV30; j_call: TRBJ2-3; cdr3_aa: CAWSTGDTQYF
v_call: TRBV5-4; j_call: TRBJ1-5; cdr3_aa: CASSLQGSGNQPQHF
v_call: TRBV13; j_call: TRBJ2-5; cdr3_aa: CASSLGTRGETQYF
v_call: TRBV9; j_call: TRBJ2-5; cdr3_aa: CASSPHLRPSGRQETQYF
v_call: TRBV19; j_call: TRBJ2-3; cdr3_aa: CASSTGLGLPSTDTQYF
v_call: TRBV6-5; j_call: TRBJ1-1; cdr3_aa: CASSYGGTGSMTEAFF
v_call: TRBV7-2; j_call: TRBJ1-4; cdr3_aa: CASSSVEGEKLFF
v_call: TRBV18; j_call: TRBJ1-1; cdr3_aa: CASSLLTQGLVNTEAFF
v_call: TRBV10-2; j_call: TRBJ2-5; cdr3_aa: CASSEIAGYQETQYF
v_call: TRBV4-1; j_call: TRBJ2-5; cdr3_aa: CASSQDGARSGVETQYF
v_call: TRBV9; j_call: TRBJ2-5; cdr3_aa: CASSVVAGAETQYF
v_call: TRBV2; j_call: TRBJ1-1; cdr3_aa: CASSGPVSGTEAFF
v_call: TRBV19; j_call: TRBJ1-2; cdr3_aa: CPKVPLDRGCDGYTF
v_call: TRBV7-2; j_call: TRBJ2-7; cdr3_aa: CASSLASRLAYEQYF
v_call: TRBV5-4; j_call: TRBJ1-4; cdr3_aa: CASSTGTEHEKLFF
v_call: TRBV10-3; j_call: TRBJ2-3; cdr3_aa: CAISESKTGGADTQYF
v_call: TRBV6-5; j_call: TRBJ2-3; cdr3_aa: CASSIGASTDTQYF
v_call: TRBV5-4; j_call: TRBJ1-6; cdr3_aa: CASSSDRSNSPLHF
v_call: TRBV7-9; j_call: TRBJ2-3; cdr3_aa: CASSLQGWTDTQYF
v_call: TRBV5-4; j_call: .; cdr3_aa: CASSSGTIYEQYF
v_call: TRBV28; j_call: TRBJ1-5; cdr3_aa: CASSYRTGVVSNQPQHF
v_call: TRBV5-4; j_call: TRBJ2-6; cdr3_aa: CASSLAHSGSGANVLTF
v_call: TRBV28; j_call: TRBJ2-7; cdr3_aa: CASSYGGQGGDEQYF
v_call: TRBV25-1; j_call: TRBJ1-1; cdr3_aa: CASSEYGGEAAFF
v_call: TRBV15; j_call: TRBJ2-7; cdr3_aa: CATGRGATYEQYF
v_call: TRBV9; j_call: TRBJ1-5; cdr3_aa: CASSVDAIGQPQHF
v_call: TRBV19; j_call: TRBJ2-7; cdr3_aa: CASSIVFGEQYF
v_call: TRBV19; j_call: TRBJ1-1; cdr3_aa: CASSSDRSGTGENTEAFF
v_call: TRBV14; j_call: TRBJ1-2; cdr3_aa: CASSQDLGSEVHSYTF
v_call: TRBV6-5; j_call: TRBJ1-5; cdr3_aa: CASSYSRVTSNQPQHF
v_call: TRBV28; j_call: TRBJ2-7; cdr3_aa: CASSTGGILNYEQYF